This TCR beta chain is drawn from a study of blood T cell repertoires in COVID-19. Study in general: Samples came from the United States, Italy and Spain, spanning acute and convalescent COVID-19. T cells, B-cell-depleted T cells, or PBMCs provided the cDNA or gDNA that served as material.

Participants spanned ages roughly 18 to 90 years and resided in 24 US areas. Recovered Cohort 3 donors showed two negative PCRs, clearance, or symptom resolution. V shed 1 base and J 5 bases; nucleotides not matched to a gene: 8. The germline gives CDR1 SGHRS, CDR2 YFSETQ. This CDR3 has 15 residues. TCRdb's copy holds only in-frame clones and misses some; the assay was immunoSEQ multiplex PCR. Among 200,000 to 250,000 clones listed, 70% to 85% were seen once. The material sequenced was PBMCs or T cells enriched from blood (not recorded which). The gene calls are TRBV5-1 and TRBJ2-7; TRBD2 agrees at 8 bases. The sequence was collected from a man aged 35 to 55 who had recovered from COVID-19. CDR3 sequence (DNA): TGCGCCAGCAGCTTGTCGGGAGGGATTAAGGACGAGCAGTACTTC. Residues: CASSLSGGIKDEQYF.